Listed here is a single T cell receptor beta chain. Its matching antigen is unknown. This sample is drawn from a study of OX40 agonist ivuxolimab in advanced cancers. Study-wide results and caveats: Clonal expansion from baseline to week 6 occurred in both CD4+ and CD8+ T cells.

Sequencing used immunoSEQ multiplex PCR; TCRdb keeps in-frame clones, though not all of them. The sample has under 95,000 clones; about 90% are singletons. This CDR3 is 11 amino acids long. With 0 bases removed from V and 8 bases from J, the gap between germline ends came to 5 bases. CDR1 is SGHRS and CDR2 is YFSETQ in the germline V gene. The clonotype originates from an adult with an advanced solid tumor such as melanoma, head and neck, liver or kidney cancer. The chain recombines TRBV5-1 with TRBJ1-1; maybe TRBD1 (5 bases). Sequencing was performed on CD4+ or CD8+ T cells sorted from blood, taken in a trial of the OX40 agonist ivuxolimab. CDR3 loop: CASSLDREAFF. The CDR3 nucleotides are TGCGCCAGCAGCTTGGACAGGGAAGCTTTCTTT. The full variable domain, its missing parts supplied by reference TRBV5-1 and TRBJ1-1, is KAGVTQTPRYLIKTRGQQVTLSCSPISGHRSVSWYQQTPGQGLQFLFEYFSETQRNKGNFPGRFSGRQFSNSRSEMNVSTLELGDSALYLCASSLDREAFFGQGTRLTVV.